This T cell receptor (beta chain) was obtained from a study of blood T cell repertoires in COVID-19. At the level of the study: Sources were T cells, B-cell-depleted T cells, or PBMCs; the material itself was cDNA or gDNA.

Generated by immunoSEQ multiplex PCR, the TCRdb table keeps only in-frame clones and is missing some. Among about 93,000 clones listed, roughly 90% were seen once. The CDR3 contains 13 residues. Trimming stripped 3 bases from V and 4 bases from J, with 10 bases between. Germline V lookup: CDR1 SGDLS, CDR2 YYNGEE. This TCR came from a human donor with active COVID-19. The donor label of this sample is uncertain. Material for sequencing was peripheral blood. This sequence joins TRBV9 and TRBJ1-2; no clear D gene. The CDR3 coding sequence is TGTGCCAGCAGCGCAGTCGAGGGCTATGGCTACACCTTC. Translating gives CASSAVEGYGYTF.